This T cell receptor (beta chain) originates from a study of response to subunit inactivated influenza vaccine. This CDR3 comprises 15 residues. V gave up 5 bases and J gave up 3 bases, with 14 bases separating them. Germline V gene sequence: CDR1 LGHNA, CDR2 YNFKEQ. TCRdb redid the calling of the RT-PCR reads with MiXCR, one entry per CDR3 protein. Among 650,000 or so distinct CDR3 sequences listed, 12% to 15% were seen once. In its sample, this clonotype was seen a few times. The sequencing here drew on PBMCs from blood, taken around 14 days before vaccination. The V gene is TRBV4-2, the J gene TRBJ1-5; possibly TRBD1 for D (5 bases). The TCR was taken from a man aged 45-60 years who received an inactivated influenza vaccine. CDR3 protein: CASSVSGGFNQPQHF. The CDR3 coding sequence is TGTGCCAGCAGCGTAAGCGGGGGTTTCAATCAGCCCCAGCATTTT.